The next 23 T cell receptor beta chains were all read from a single sample in a study of cytomegalovirus exposure and HLA in healthy donors. Researchers ran the PCR with 60 Vbeta and 13 Jbeta primers. Assay used: immunoSEQ multiplex PCR; TCRdb lists only in-frame clones, some missing. This sample yields 130,000 or so clones, of which roughly 60% are seen a single time; approximately 2.5% belongs to the top ten. Sequenced input: PBMCs. These receptor sequences come from a woman aged 40 to 55 in good health and CMV-seronegative.

V and J are TRBV19 and TRBJ2-1, with 8 bases lining up with TRBD1. Germline trimming cut 10 bases from V and 9 bases from J; bases unmatched to any gene: 11. The length of the CDR3 is 13 residues. Germline CDR1 LNHDA, CDR2 SQIVND (reference sequence). CDR3 sequence reads: CAISDREITEQFF. The CDR3 DNA follows: TGTGCCATCTCGGACAGGGAAATAACTGAGCAGTTCTTC.

The chain carries TRBV4-1 and TRBJ1-1, with 7 bases identical to TRBD1. V lost 1 base to trimming and J lost 0 bases; unmatched junction nucleotides: 2. CDR1 and CDR2 from the germline V gene are MGHRA and YSYEKL. The CDR3 sequence is 15 residues long. The DNA of the CDR3 is TGCGCCAGCAGCCAAGGGGGACAGATGAACACTGAAGCTTTCTTT. The encoded protein is CASSQGGQMNTEAFF.

The chain has TRBV9 and TRBJ1-3; TRBD1 might be the D (5 bases). This CDR3 is built from 16 residues. Germline CDR1 reads SGDLS; CDR2 reads YYNGEE. Trimming removed 0 bases from V and 0 bases from J, with 10 bases in between. DNA of the CDR3: TGTGCCAGCAGCGTAGAGTCAGGGCCCTCTGGAAACACCATATATTTT. This sequence encodes CASSVESGPSGNTIYF.

The CDR3: CASSRQGGQPQHF. As DNA, the CDR3 is TGTGCCAGCAGCCGACAGGGGGGTCAGCCCCAGCATTTT. V and J are TRBV6-5 and TRBJ1-5; the match to TRBD1 covers 9 bases. Germline V gene lookup returns CDR1 MNHEY and CDR2 SVGAGI. The junction had 3 bases not matched to a gene; V was cut back by 6 bases and J by 6 bases. This CDR3 region has 13 residues.

The CDR3 is CASSSGTGYVNTEAFF. CDR3 bases: TGTGCCAGCTCATCCGGGACAGGCTATGTGAACACTGAAGCTTTCTTT. The rearrangement links TRBV18 to TRBJ1-1; TRBD1 matches at 8 bases. Germline V gene data show CDR1 as KGHSH and CDR2 as LQKENI. With V trimmed by 5 bases and J by 0 bases, 8 bases remained unmatched. The CDR3 contains 16 residues.

The chain joins TRBV5-1 to TRBJ1-1, with D maybe TRBD1 (6 bases). This CDR3 has 15 amino acids. Trimming stripped 4 bases from V and 0 bases from J, with 13 bases between. Germline CDR1 SGHRS, CDR2 YFSETQ. CDR3 in DNA: TGCGCCAGCAGCCCTGACAGGACCGTGAACACTGAAGCTTTCTTT. It yields the protein CASSPDRTVNTEAFF.

J is TRBJ2-5 and V is TRBV19; TRBD1 agrees at 8 bases. This CDR3 comprises 15 residues. Germline assignment: CDR1 LNHDA and CDR2 SQIVND (reference sequence). V was pared by 5 bases and J by 1 base, with 6 bases of the junction left unmatched. The CDR3 sequence: CASSLAGQGQETQYF. The CDR3, as DNA: TGTGCCAGTAGTCTCGCCGGACAGGGCCAAGAGACCCAGTACTTC. Looking up the rest from reference TRBV19 and TRBJ2-5 gives the full variable domain: DGGITQSPKYLFRKEGQNVTLSCEQNLNHDAMYWYRQDPGQGLRLIYYSQIVNDFQKGDIAEGYSVSREKKESFPLTVTSAQKNPTAFYLCASSLAGQGQETQYFGPGTRLLVL.

This clone was picked up a small number of times. The V call is TRBV4-3, the J call TRBJ1-2; D is unclear. Trimming took 1 base from V and 0 from J, leaving 9 bases between them. Per the germline V gene, CDR1 is LGHNA and CDR2 is YSLEER. The CDR3 has 15 amino acids. DNA of the CDR3: TGCGCCAGCAGCCAAGGCCGGAGCCCTAACTATGGCTACACCTTC. Residues: CASSQGRSPNYGYTF.

CDR3 protein: CASSQAERGVGNNEQFF. The CDR3 nucleotides read TGCGCCAGCAGCCAAGCAGAGCGGGGGGTAGGCAACAATGAGCAGTTCTTC. This chain uses TRBV4-1 with TRBJ2-1; 9 nucleotides align to TRBD2. The germline gives CDR1 MGHRA, CDR2 YSYEKL. The CDR3 is 17 amino acids. V was pared by 1 base and J by 5 bases, with 9 bases of the junction left unmatched.

The gene calls are TRBV18 and TRBJ1-1; the match to TRBD1 covers 12 bases. After removal of 3 bases from V and 1 base from J, the junction contained 0 bases not matched to a gene. Germline loops: CDR1 KGHSH, CDR2 LQKENI. This CDR3 is 15 amino acids long. CDR3 coding DNA: TGTGCCAGCTCACCGGGACAGGGGGCGAACACTGAAGCTTTCTTT. It codes for CASSPGQGANTEAFF.

This clone was observed a few times. V is TRBV14 and J is TRBJ2-7, with 10 bases lining up with TRBD1. V dropped 4 bases and J dropped 3; count of bases not matched to a gene: 3. The CDR3 sequence is 14 residues long. Germline-derived CDR1 and CDR2 are SGHDN and FVKESK. This CDR3 reads CASSRDRGNYEQYF. In nucleotides, the CDR3 is TGTGCCAGCAGCCGGGACAGGGGAAACTACGAGCAGTACTTC.

The chain employs TRBV9 and TRBJ1-5; 7 bases line up with TRBD1. V gave up 0 bases and J gave up 2 bases; unmatched junction bases: 2. The CDR3 sequence is 15 residues long. Per the germline V gene, CDR1 is SGDLS and CDR2 is YYNGEE. CDR3 residues: CASSVDGQGNQPQHF. As DNA, the CDR3 is TGTGCCAGCAGCGTAGACGGACAGGGCAATCAGCCCCAGCATTTT.

The chain has TRBV4-1 and TRBJ2-1; the D gene is possibly TRBD2 (7 bases). Germline V lookup: CDR1 MGHRA, CDR2 YSYEKL. With 4 bases removed from V and 4 bases from J, the gap between germline ends came to 20 bases. The CDR3 is made up of 17 amino acids. CDR3 amino acids: CASSPGVGGGGYNEQFF. The CDR3 DNA reads as TGCGCCAGCAGCCCCGGGGTTGGGGGCGGGGGATACAATGAGCAGTTCTTC.

The chain uses TRBV15 and TRBJ2-5, with D perhaps matching TRBD1 (5 bases). Trimming stripped 1 base from V and 6 bases from J, with 15 bases between. Germline V lookup: CDR1 LNHNV, CDR2 YYDKDF (reference sequence). CDR3 length: 15 amino acids. The CDR3 DNA sequence: TGTGCCACCAGCAGAGGTGGAATTGCAGGGCAGACCCAGTACTTC. Its translation is CATSRGGIAGQTQYF.

This clone was seen more than once but under ten times. The rearrangement links TRBV9 to TRBJ2-3; 10 bases map to TRBD1. The trim removed 0 bases at V and 0 bases at J, leaving 4 bases unmatched. The CDR3 sequence is 17 residues long. Germline CDR1 SGDLS, CDR2 YYNGEE. DNA for the CDR3: TGTGCCAGCAGCGTAGAGGGACAGGGGTTTAGCACAGATACGCAGTATTTT. It yields the protein CASSVEGQGFSTDTQYF.

The chain has TRBV6-6 and TRBJ1-2; 7 bases map to TRBD1. CDR3 length: 14 residues. V shed 5 bases and J 6 bases; nucleotides not matched to a gene: 9. CDR1 and CDR2 from the germline V gene are MNHNY and SVGAGI (reference sequence). The CDR3 reads CASSRTGGDHGYTF. DNA of the CDR3: TGTGCCAGCAGTCGGACAGGCGGGGATCATGGCTACACCTTC.

V is TRBV11-2 and J is TRBJ2-3; tentative D call: TRBD1 (5 bases). From germline, CDR1 is SGHAT and CDR2 FQNNGV. The V end was cut by 5 bases, the J end by 5 bases, with 11 bases between. This CDR3 spans 13 amino acids. For the CDR3, the DNA is TGTGCCAGCAGCCCCCTCAGGGAAGATACGCAGTATTTT. Its protein is CASSPLREDTQYF.

The chain has TRBV28 and TRBJ1-5; 9 bases are shared with TRBD1. This CDR3 spans 17 amino acids. Germline loops: CDR1 MDHEN, CDR2 SYDVKM. J was trimmed by 6 bases and V by 3 bases; bases with no gene match: 12. CDR3 region: CASSLSTGGAHTQPQHF. Written as DNA, the CDR3 is TGTGCCAGCAGTTTGAGCACAGGGGGCGCACACACTCAGCCCCAGCATTTT.

This clone was seen only once. The rearrangement joins TRBV28 to TRBJ1-3; D is undetermined. V was clipped by 6 bases and J by 2 bases, with 11 bases between them. CDR3 size: 14 residues. CDR1 MDHEN and CDR2 SYDVKM come from the germline V gene. CDR3 loop: CASRTGGAGNTIYF. The CDR3 nucleotides read TGTGCCAGCAGAACCGGAGGCGCTGGAAACACCATATATTTT.

CDR3 in amino acids: CASSYVPGQRTDTQYF. The CDR3, as DNA: TGTGCCAGCAGTTACGTTCCGGGACAGAGGACAGATACGCAGTATTTT. The chain joins TRBV6-6 to TRBJ2-3; TRBD1 aligns across 7 bases. Germline V gives CDR1 MNHNY, CDR2 SVGAGI (reference sequence). With V trimmed by 2 bases and J by 3 bases, 8 bases remained unmatched. The CDR3 sequence is 16 residues long.

V and J are TRBV2 and TRBJ2-1, with 9 bases identical to TRBD2. In germline, CDR1 is SNHLY, CDR2 FYNNEI. J was trimmed by 4 bases and V by 3 bases; bases with no gene match: 13. The CDR3 is 18 amino acids. Here the CDR3 DNA reads TGTGCCAGCAGTGAGGGTCCTTCTCTAGCGGGGCTTTACAATGAGCAGTTCTTC. Translated: CASSEGPSLAGLYNEQFF.

The chain recombines TRBV29-1 with TRBJ1-2; D is possibly TRBD1 (5 bases). Germline assignment: CDR1 SQVTM and CDR2 ANQGSEA. The length of the CDR3 is 15 residues. V was pared by 5 bases and J by 7 bases, with 23 bases between. CDR3 bases: TGCAGCGTTCCCTCGGAGGGGAGCAGGATGCTTGGCTACACCTTC. As protein: CSVPSEGSRMLGYTF.

This clone is a singleton in its sample. This chain links TRBV27 with TRBJ2-2; D remains unclear. The CDR3 sequence is 13 residues long. Germline V gene data show CDR1 as MNHEY and CDR2 as SMNVEV (reference sequence). Trimming took 3 bases from V and 6 from J, leaving 8 bases between them. The CDR3 loop is CASSFLDSGELFF. As DNA, the CDR3 is TGTGCCAGCAGTTTCCTCGACTCCGGGGAGCTGTTTTTT.